The T cell receptor beta chain described here comes from a study of T-cell reconstitution after alpha-beta-depleted transplantation in children. Preparation of the TCRbeta library used unique molecular identifiers. In TCRdb, the PCR reads were re-called with MiXCR into one record per CDR3 protein. Among about 240,000 distinct CDR3 sequences listed, 12% were seen once. Germline lookup yields CDR1 ENHRY and CDR2 SYGVKD. Trimming left V 11 bases short and J 5 bases short, with 13 bases between. This CDR3 comprises 12 residues. This clonotype was detected a few times. V and J are TRBV10-3 and TRBJ2-1; the D gene is possibly TRBD1 (5 bases). The clonotype comes from a human donor who donated a stem cell graft to a child with acute lymphoblastic leukemia. Sequencing used PBMCs from the stem cell graft donor, obtained from the stem cell graft. CDR3 sequence reads: CASGQAHNEQFF. CDR3 bases: TGTGCCTCTGGACAAGCCCACAATGAGCAGTTCTTC.